The clone carrying this T cell receptor beta chain appeared a few times. By 5'RACE template switching, TCR cDNA was produced, with a universal primer site and UMIs added in the process. TCRdb re-called the 5' RACE reads through MiXCR, storing one row per CDR3 protein. Altogether 150,000 to 200,000 distinct CDR3 sequences are present, under 7.5% being singletons, with the ten largest covering 2.5%. The data are from a study of T cells after yellow fever vaccination. The germline gives CDR1 MNHNS, CDR2 SASEGT. The CDR3 runs to 15 residues. V dropped 7 bases and J dropped 7; count of bases not matched to a gene: 11.

Here the sequenced sample was CD4+ T cells sorted from PBMCs, taken about 5 days after the first yellow fever vaccination. V gene TRBV6-1 combines with J gene TRBJ2-1; TRBD1 agrees at 9 bases. This receptor was obtained from a man aged 18 to 30 who received the YFV17D yellow fever vaccine. The CDR3 DNA follows: TGTGCCAGCATCACAGGGGGCTTTAGATGGAATGAGCAGTTCTTC. Its translation: CASITGGFRWNEQFF.